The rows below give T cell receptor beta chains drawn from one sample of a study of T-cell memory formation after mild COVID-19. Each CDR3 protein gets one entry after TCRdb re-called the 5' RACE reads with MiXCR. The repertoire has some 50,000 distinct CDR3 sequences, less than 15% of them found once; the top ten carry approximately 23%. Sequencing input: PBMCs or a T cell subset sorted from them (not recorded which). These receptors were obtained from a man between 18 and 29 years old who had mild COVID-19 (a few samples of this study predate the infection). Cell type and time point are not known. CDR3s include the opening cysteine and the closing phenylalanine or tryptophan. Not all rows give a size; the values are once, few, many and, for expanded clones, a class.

CASSLVRDEVFF	12	many	TRBJ2-1	TRBV7-2
CASSFKGTATSGKNIQYF	18	-	TRBJ2-4	TRBV7-2
CASTSTGELFF	11	few	TRBJ2-2	TRBV6-2/TRBV6-3
CASSPDMSSGNTIYF	15	few	TRBJ1-3	TRBV18
CASGSQGGINYGYTF	15	few	TRBJ1-2	TRBV12-3/TRBV12-4
CASSITLGSYNEQFF	15	-	TRBJ2-1	TRBV7-2
CSATTTSFRTEQFF	14	few	TRBJ2-1	TRBV20-1
CAISDRGNSNQPQHF	15	-	TRBJ1-5	TRBV19
CASSVAPNRLGTEAFF	16	few	TRBJ1-1	TRBV9
CAWSEGTGILEKLFF	15	-	TRBJ1-4	TRBV30
CASSVQGAGDTGELFF	16	few	TRBJ2-2	TRBV9
CATSRGGGPNFAGANVLTF	19	few	TRBJ2-6	TRBV15
CASSLGGRGETQYF	14	-	TRBJ2-5	TRBV12-3/TRBV12-4
CASSQYGRNTEAFF	14	-	TRBJ1-1	TRBV16
CASSVGTGPSSTYEQYF	17	few	TRBJ2-7	TRBV9
CASSQRGGDSPLHF	14	-	TRBJ1-6	TRBV3-1
CASSQAGETQYF	12	few	TRBJ2-5	TRBV12-3/TRBV12-4
CASSKRRGYVNSPLHF	16	-	TRBJ1-6	TRBV7-2
CASSSRTGRAGELFF	15	many	TRBJ2-2	TRBV7-2
CASTMFGIEAFF	12	-	TRBJ1-1	TRBV7-2
CASSSNRGVWEKLFF	15	-	TRBJ1-4	TRBV7-2
CASSLAGGNEQFF	13	many	TRBJ2-1	TRBV5-1